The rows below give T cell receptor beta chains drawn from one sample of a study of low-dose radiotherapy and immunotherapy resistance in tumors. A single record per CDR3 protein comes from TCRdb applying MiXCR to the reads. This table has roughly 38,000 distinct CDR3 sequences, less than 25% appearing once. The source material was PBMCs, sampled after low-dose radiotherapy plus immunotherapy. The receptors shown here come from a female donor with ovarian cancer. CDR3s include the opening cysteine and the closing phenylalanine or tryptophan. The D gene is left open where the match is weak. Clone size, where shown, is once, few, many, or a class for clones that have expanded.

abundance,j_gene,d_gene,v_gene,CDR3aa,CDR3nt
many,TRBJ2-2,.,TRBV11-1,CASSLGVLGELFF,TGTGCCAGCAGCTTGGGGGTTCTCGGGGAGCTGTTTTTT
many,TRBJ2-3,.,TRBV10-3,CAISESKDTDTQYF,TGTGCCATCAGTGAGTCCAAAGATACAGATACGCAGTATTTT
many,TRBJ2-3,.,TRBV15,CATRSRQFTDTQYF,TGTGCCACCAGATCGCGACAATTCACAGATACGCAGTATTTT
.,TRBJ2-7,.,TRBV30,CACIRDPGVGEQYF,TGTGCCTGCATCCGGGACCCAGGGGTTGGGGAGCAGTACTTC
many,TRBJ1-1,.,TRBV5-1,CASSLTANTEAFF,TGCGCCAGCAGCTTGACTGCGAACACTGAAGCTTTCTTT
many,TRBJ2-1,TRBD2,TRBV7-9,CASRGGYNEQFF,TGTGCCAGTCGCGGGGGTTACAATGAGCAGTTCTTC
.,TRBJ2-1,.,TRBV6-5,CASSYPPPNEQFF,TGTGCCAGCAGTTATCCCCCTCCTAATGAGCAGTTCTTC
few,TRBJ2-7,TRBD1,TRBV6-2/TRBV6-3,CASSPTGAVTYEQYF,TGTGCCAGCAGTCCGACAGGGGCGGTCACCTACGAGCAGTACTTC
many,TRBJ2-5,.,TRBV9,CASSVEGHLKETQYF,TGTGCCAGCAGCGTAGAAGGACACCTGAAAGAGACCCAGTACTTC
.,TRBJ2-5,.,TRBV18,CASSPDLEGAQYF,TGTGCCAGCTCACCGGACTTGGAAGGGGCCCAGTACTTC
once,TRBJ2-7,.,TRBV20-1,CSARSTAGFYEQYF,TGCAGTGCTAGATCTACAGCGGGCTTCTACGAGCAGTACTTC
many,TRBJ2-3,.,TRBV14,CASSPGTWAETQYF,TGTGCCAGCAGCCCCGGGACTTGGGCAGAGACGCAGTATTTT
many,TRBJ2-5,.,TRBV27,CTSSLPPSHRVNLSETQYF,TGCACCAGCAGTTTACCTCCAAGCCACAGGGTTAACTTATCTGAGACCCAGTACTTC
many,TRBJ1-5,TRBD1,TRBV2,CASSVGQFSNQPQHF,TGTGCCAGCAGTGTGGGACAGTTTAGCAATCAGCCCCAGCATTTT
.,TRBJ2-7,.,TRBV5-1,CASSFTRYEQYF,TGCGCCAGCAGCTTCACCCGCTACGAGCAGTACTTC
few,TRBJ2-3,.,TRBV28,CASSYIRGQFSTDTQYF,TGTGCCAGCAGCTACATACGGGGGCAGTTTAGCACAGATACGCAGTATTTT